These 11 T cell receptor beta chains originate from one sample sequenced in a study of T cells in narcolepsy. The repertoire was sequenced with immunoSEQ multiplex PCR; TCRdb's copy has only in-frame clones and lacks some. Of about 34,000 clones detected, roughly four fifths appear once; the ten largest clones hold roughly 2.5%. Material for sequencing was CD45RA- memory CD4+ T cells from PBMCs. Every receptor here comes from a human donor with narcolepsy.

CDR3 nucleotide sequence: TGTGCCTGGAGTGTAAGAGCGGGCAGGGGGAATCAGCCCCAGCATTTT. It is translated as CAWSVRAGRGNQPQHF. The chain joins TRBV30 to TRBJ1-5; TRBD1 aligns across 7 bases. This CDR3 spans 16 amino acids. Germline loops: CDR1 GTSNPN, CDR2 SVGIG (reference sequence). Losses at the gene ends were 0 bases for V and 4 bases for J; bases not matched to a gene: 9.

CDR3 sequence reads: CASSRSYEQYF. In nucleotides, the CDR3 is TGTGCCAGCAGCCGGAGTTACGAGCAGTACTTC. The J gene is TRBJ2-7, the V gene TRBV5-6; no firm D call. Germline CDR1 SGHDT, CDR2 YYEEEE. The CDR3 contains 11 residues. V was shortened by 4 bases and J by 4 bases, with 6 bases between the two germline ends.

V gene TRBV5-6 combines with J gene TRBJ1-2, with D maybe TRBD1 (6 bases). CDR1 is SGHDT, CDR2 YYEEEE, per germline. V was clipped by 7 bases and J by 7 bases, with 20 bases between them. The CDR3 contains 14 residues. The CDR3: CASREEVGGIGYTF. In DNA form, the CDR3 reads TGTGCCAGCCGGGAGGAGGTAGGGGGAATTGGCTACACCTTC.

This rearrangement joins TRBV28 to TRBJ2-5, with 8 bases identical to TRBD2. The better agreement between TRBJ2-7 and the DNA end casts doubt on the J call. Germline CDR1 reads MDHEN; CDR2 reads SYDVKM. This CDR3 has 15 amino acids. For the CDR3, the DNA is TGTGCCAGCAGTCCCTCTGGCGGGAGGTGGTACGAGCAGTACTTC. It codes for CASSPSGGRWYEQYF.

V usage is TRBV10-3 and J usage is TRBJ2-7, with 7 bases lining up with TRBD1. V gave up 7 bases and J gave up 5 bases; unmatched junction bases: 5. The CDR3 consists of 12 residues. Germline lookup yields CDR1 ENHRY and CDR2 SYGVKD. The CDR3 here is CAITTGTNEQYF. The CDR3 DNA reads TGTGCCATCACGACAGGGACGAACGAGCAGTACTTC.

V and J are TRBV19 and TRBJ2-3; D ambiguous. V was clipped by 3 bases and J by 5 bases, with 9 bases between them. The CDR3 extends over 13 amino acids. Germline assignment: CDR1 LNHDA and CDR2 SQIVND (reference sequence). CDR3: CASSIRFGDTQYF. In DNA form, the CDR3 reads TGTGCCAGTAGTATCCGTTTCGGAGATACGCAGTATTTT.

V and J are TRBV11-2 and TRBJ2-1, with TRBD2 matching 10 bases. After removal of 4 bases from V and 3 bases from J, the junction contained 12 bases not matched to a gene. This CDR3 is built from 18 residues. CDR1 SGHAT and CDR2 FQNNGV come from the germline V gene. In DNA form, the CDR3 reads TGTGCCAGCAGCTCCAGAGAGGCTAGCGGGGGATACTACAATGAGCAGTTCTTC. Translating gives CASSSREASGGYYNEQFF. Based on the CDR3 plus reference TRBV11-2 and TRBJ2-1, the full variable domain is EAGVAQSPRYKIIEKRQSVAFWCNPISGHATLYWYQQILGQGPKLLIQFQNNGVVDDSQLPKDRFSAERLKGVDSTLKIQPAKLEDSAVYLCASSSREASGGYYNEQFFGPGTRLTVL.

The sample holds one count of this clone. CDR3: CASSGGSTGAGETQYF. In DNA form, the CDR3 reads TGCGCCAGCAGCGGCGGGTCGACGGGAGCCGGGGAGACCCAGTACTTC. The chain uses TRBV5-1 and TRBJ2-5; the D gene is possibly TRBD2 (6 bases). The CDR3 totals 16 residues. V was clipped by 4 bases and J by 5 bases, with 21 bases between them. Per the germline V gene, CDR1 is SGHRS and CDR2 is YFSETQ.

The chain employs TRBV27 and TRBJ1-2; D unclear. The germline V gene has CDR1 MNHEY and CDR2 SMNVEV (reference sequence). Trimming left V 7 bases short and J 5 bases short, with 8 bases between. CDR3 length: 11 amino acids. The CDR3 DNA reads as TGTGCCAGCAAGGGCGGTTATGGCTACACCTTC. This encodes CASKGGYGYTF.

V is TRBV7-6 and J is TRBJ2-5; the D is unclear. V dropped 0 bases and J dropped 2 bases, with 10 bases sitting between them. This CDR3 comprises 15 residues. Germline V lookup: CDR1 SGHVS, CDR2 FNYEAQ. The CDR3 reads CASSLATAVQETQYF. CDR3 bases: TGTGCCAGCAGCTTAGCAACGGCAGTACAAGAGACCCAGTACTTC.

The rearrangement uses TRBV6-1 and TRBJ2-7; 8 bases match TRBD2. The CDR3 contains 13 residues. Germline CDR1 reads MNHNS; CDR2 reads SASEGT. Unmatched junction bases numbered 2, after V lost 4 bases and J lost 3 bases. This CDR3 is CASSAGGGYEQYF. Here the CDR3 DNA reads TGTGCCAGCAGTGCCGGGGGGGGCTACGAGCAGTACTTC.